The sequence of this TCR beta chain was determined in a study of T cells in Graves' hyperthyroidism and ophthalmopathy. Study observations and caveats: Model output signaled ophthalmopathy a median 6.5 months ahead of onset. Expanded thyroid clonotypes (above 0.001) were mostly also found in blood.

The investigators amplified TCR beta CDR3 regions from RNA transcripts. With the HTBI primer set, the TCR CDR3 went through a first round of RT-PCR. TCRdb redid the calling of the multiplex PCR reads with MiXCR, one entry per CDR3 protein. The sample comprises 450,000 to 700,000 distinct CDR3 sequences, about 43% of which are singletons, and around a fifth rests with the top ten. Lactation, pregnancy, other autoimmune disease or uncontrolled infection excluded patients. On the basis of clinical symptoms, serum thyroxine and TRAb, thyroid ultrasound and orbital computed tomography, diagnoses were made. The germline V gene encodes CDR1 SGHAT and CDR2 FQNNGV. Trimming took 5 bases from V and 3 from J, leaving 7 bases between them. This CDR3 is built from 12 residues. This clonotype has a single count. Its antigen is undetermined.

The receptor was isolated from an adult woman with Graves' disease, either hyperthyroidism or ophthalmopathy (not recorded which). This chain uses TRBV11-2 with TRBJ2-5, with D perhaps matching TRBD2 (5 bases). The sequencing input was peripheral blood or thyroid tissue (not recorded which). Here the CDR3 reads CASSTAEETQYF. In DNA form, the CDR3 reads TGTGCCAGCAGCACAGCGGAAGAGACCCAGTACTTC.